The source of this TCR beta chain is a study of cytotoxic CD8 clonotypes in ibrutinib-treated CLL. Study overall: After a median of about six years, about 14 patients stayed remitted and roughly 12 progressed; responses had been partial in about 24 and complete in 2.

Germline V CDR1 and CDR2: LNHDA, SQIVND (reference sequence). Trimming shortened V by 9 bases and J by 4 bases, and 18 bases separated the two germline ends. The length of the CDR3 is 15 residues. Study-wide results and caveats: Clonality (at baseline) was higher than in age-matched healthy donors and tracked circulating CD8+ T-cell counts. Upon ibrutinib response clonality rose, and upon progression it fell back toward baseline. Public clonotypes were uncommon and contracted or stayed stable on treatment.

A remark on this clone: Its matching antigen is unknown.

Using immunoSEQ multiplex PCR, the repertoire was profiled, and TCRdb retains in-frame clones only, with some absent. This table has about 140,000 clones, around 90% appearing once. The J gene is TRBJ1-4, the V gene TRBV19; the D gene is possibly TRBD1 (5 bases). This TCR was sampled from a human donor with chronic lymphocytic leukemia. This sample comprised PBMCs, obtained after 12 months of ibrutinib treatment. In DNA form, the CDR3 reads TGTGCCAGCAGCACGGTGGGACGGAGTAATGAAAAACTGTTTTTT. The encoded protein is CASSTVGRSNEKLFF.